This entry features one T cell receptor beta chain sequence. Its specificity is not known. This may be a read error: a much more frequent sequence differs by one nucleotide. The data belong to a study of T cells after yellow fever vaccination. Turning to the study itself: Fractions of limited cellularity were prepared by means of SMART-Seq v4 Ultra Low Input.

Broader study findings: Contaminants from the bulk population, in the form of abundant clonotypes, could be found in FACS-sorted repertoires. CD4 and CD8 compartments shared a small share of clonotypes.

5'RACE template switching produced TCR cDNA carrying a universal primer site and UMIs. Using its own MiXCR run on the 5' RACE reads, TCRdb lists one record per CDR3 protein. The repertoire consists of around 140,000 distinct CDR3 sequences, with 5% to 7.5% occurring once and the leading ten covering about 0.6%. The junction had 16 bases not matched to a gene; V was cut back by 6 bases and J by 7 bases. CDR1 is DFQATT and CDR2 is SNEGSKA in the germline V gene (reference sequence). The CDR3 loop spans 16 amino acids. The chain has TRBV20-1 and TRBJ2-1; 9 nucleotides line up with TRBD1. The starting material was CD4+ T cells sorted from PBMCs, obtained 10 days after the yellow fever booster vaccination. The sequence came from a man under 40 who received the YFV17D yellow fever vaccine. The CDR3 region is CSADPTGTGYENEQFF. In nucleotides, the CDR3 is TGCAGTGCGGATCCGACCGGGACAGGGTATGAAAATGAGCAGTTCTTC.